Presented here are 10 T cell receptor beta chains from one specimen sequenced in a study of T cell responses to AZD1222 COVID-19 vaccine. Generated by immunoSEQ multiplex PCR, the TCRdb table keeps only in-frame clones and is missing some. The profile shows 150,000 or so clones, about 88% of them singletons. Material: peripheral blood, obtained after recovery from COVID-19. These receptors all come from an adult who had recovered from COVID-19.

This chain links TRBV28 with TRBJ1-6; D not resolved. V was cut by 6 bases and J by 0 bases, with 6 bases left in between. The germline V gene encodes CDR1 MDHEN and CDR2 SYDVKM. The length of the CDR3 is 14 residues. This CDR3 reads CASRTFSYNSPLHF. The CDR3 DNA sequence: TGTGCCAGCAGGACGTTCTCCTATAATTCACCCCTCCACTTT.

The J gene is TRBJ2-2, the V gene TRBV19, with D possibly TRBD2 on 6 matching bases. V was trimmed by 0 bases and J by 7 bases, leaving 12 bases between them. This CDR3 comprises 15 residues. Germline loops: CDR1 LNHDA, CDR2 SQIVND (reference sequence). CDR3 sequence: CASSIDQGGVGELFF. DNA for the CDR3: TGTGCCAGTAGTATAGATCAAGGAGGGGTCGGGGAGCTGTTTTTT.

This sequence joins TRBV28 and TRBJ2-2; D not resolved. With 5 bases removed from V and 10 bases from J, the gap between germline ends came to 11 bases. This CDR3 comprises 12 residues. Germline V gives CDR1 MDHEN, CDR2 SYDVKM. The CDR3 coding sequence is TGTGCCAGCAGTCTTGCAGCGCTGGAGCTGTTTTTT. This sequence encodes CASSLAALELFF.

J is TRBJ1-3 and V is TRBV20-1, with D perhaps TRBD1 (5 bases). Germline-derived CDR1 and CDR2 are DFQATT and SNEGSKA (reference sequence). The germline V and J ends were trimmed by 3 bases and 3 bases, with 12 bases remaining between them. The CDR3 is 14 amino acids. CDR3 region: CSASRQGFGNTIYF. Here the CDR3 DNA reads TGCAGTGCTAGTAGGCAGGGTTTTGGAAACACCATATATTTT.

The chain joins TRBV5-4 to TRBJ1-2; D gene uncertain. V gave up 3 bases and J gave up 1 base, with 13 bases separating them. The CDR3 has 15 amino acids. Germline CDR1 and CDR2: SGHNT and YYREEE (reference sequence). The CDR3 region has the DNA TGTGCCAGCAGCTCAAAAACGGCTGATAACTATGGCTACACCTTC. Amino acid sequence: CASSSKTADNYGYTF. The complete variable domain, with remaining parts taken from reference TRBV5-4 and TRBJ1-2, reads ETGVTQSPTHLIKTRGQQVTLRCSSQSGHNTVSWYQQALGQGPQFIFQYYREEENGRGNFPPRFSGLQFPNYSSELNVNALELDDSALYLCASSSKTADNYGYTFGSGTRLTVV.

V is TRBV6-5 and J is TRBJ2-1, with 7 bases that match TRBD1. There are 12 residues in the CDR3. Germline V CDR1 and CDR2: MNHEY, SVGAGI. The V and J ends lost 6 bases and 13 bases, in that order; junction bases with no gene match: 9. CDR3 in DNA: TGTGCCAGCAGCCGAGGGACAGCAGAACAGTTCTTC. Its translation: CASSRGTAEQFF.

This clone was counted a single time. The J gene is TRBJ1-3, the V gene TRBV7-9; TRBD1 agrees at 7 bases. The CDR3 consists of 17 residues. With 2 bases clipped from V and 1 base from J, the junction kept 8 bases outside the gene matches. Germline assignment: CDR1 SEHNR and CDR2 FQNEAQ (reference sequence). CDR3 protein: CASSLPLTGWSGNTIYF. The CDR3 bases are TGTGCCAGCAGCTTACCCCTGACAGGGTGGTCTGGAAACACCATATATTTT.

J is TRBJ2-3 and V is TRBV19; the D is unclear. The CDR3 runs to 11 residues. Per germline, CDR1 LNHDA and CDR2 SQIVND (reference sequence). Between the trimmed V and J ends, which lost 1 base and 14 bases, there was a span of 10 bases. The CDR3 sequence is CASSIGLDLYF. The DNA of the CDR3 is TGTGCCAGTAGTATAGGACTTGACTTGTATTTT.

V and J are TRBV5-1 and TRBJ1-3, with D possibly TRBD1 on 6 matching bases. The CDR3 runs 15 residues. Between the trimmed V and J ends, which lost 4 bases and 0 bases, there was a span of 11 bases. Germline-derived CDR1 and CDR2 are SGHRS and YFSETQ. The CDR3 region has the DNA TGCGCCAGCAGCCCGGGGGCCGTCTCTGGAAACACCATATATTTT. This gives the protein CASSPGAVSGNTIYF.

CDR3 nucleotides: TGCAGCGTGCATCCAGGGGGCTGGACTGAAGCTTTCTTT. It yields the protein CSVHPGGWTEAFF. The genes are TRBV29-1 and TRBJ1-1, with 8 bases identical to TRBD1. Germline V gene lookup returns CDR1 SQVTM and CDR2 ANQGSEA. V dropped 6 bases and J dropped 5; count of bases not matched to a gene: 8. The CDR3 contains 13 residues.